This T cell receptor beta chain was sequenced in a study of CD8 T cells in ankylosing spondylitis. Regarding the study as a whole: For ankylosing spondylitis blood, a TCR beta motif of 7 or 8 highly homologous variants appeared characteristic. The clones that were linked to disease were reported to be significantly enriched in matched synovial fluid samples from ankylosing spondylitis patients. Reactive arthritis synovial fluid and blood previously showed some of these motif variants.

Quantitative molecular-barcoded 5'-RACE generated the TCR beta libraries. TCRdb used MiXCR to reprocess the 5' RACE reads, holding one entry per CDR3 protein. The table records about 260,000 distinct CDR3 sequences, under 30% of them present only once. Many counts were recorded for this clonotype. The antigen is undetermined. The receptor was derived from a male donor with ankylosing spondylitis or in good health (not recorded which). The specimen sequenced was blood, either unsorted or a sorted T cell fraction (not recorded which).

CDR3: CASSFDRGLYNEQFF. CDR3 nucleotides: TGTGCCAGCAGCTTTGACAGGGGGCTCTACAATGAGCAGTTCTTC. The V gene is TRBV11-2, the J gene TRBJ2-1; 10 positions agree with TRBD1. The junction had 2 bases not matched to a gene; V was cut back by 3 bases and J by 3 bases. Germline-derived CDR1 and CDR2 are SGHAT and FQNNGV. This CDR3 spans 15 amino acids.